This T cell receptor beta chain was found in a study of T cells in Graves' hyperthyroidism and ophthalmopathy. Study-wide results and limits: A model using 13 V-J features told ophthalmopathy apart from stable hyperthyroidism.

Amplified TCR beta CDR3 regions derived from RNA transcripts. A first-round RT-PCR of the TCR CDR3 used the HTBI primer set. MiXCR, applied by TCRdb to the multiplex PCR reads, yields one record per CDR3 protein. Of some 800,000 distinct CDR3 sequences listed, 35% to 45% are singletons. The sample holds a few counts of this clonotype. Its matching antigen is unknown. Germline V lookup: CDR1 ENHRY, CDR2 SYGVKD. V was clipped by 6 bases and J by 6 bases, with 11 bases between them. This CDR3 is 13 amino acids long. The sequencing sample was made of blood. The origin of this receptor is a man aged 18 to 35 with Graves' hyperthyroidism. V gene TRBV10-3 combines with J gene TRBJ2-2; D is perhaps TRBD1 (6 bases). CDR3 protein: CAIRGTGPGELFF. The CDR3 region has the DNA TGTGCCATCAGAGGTACAGGGCCCGGGGAGCTGTTTTTT.